This T cell receptor (beta chain) stems from a study of cytomegalovirus exposure and HLA in healthy donors. This PCR relied on a set of 60 Vbeta primers and 13 Jbeta primers. Assay: immunoSEQ multiplex PCR; the TCRdb copy retains only in-frame clones and omits some. The repertoire holds 75,000 to 95,000 clones, with 50% to 75% as singletons. CDR3 length: 14 residues. V gave up 4 bases and J gave up 0 bases, with 9 bases separating them. The V gene's germline CDR1 is SGHVS and CDR2 FNYEAQ. Sequencing was carried out using PBMCs. The chain employs TRBV7-6 and TRBJ1-2; a weak D match, TRBD1 (5 bases). The TCR sequence derives from a man aged 25 to 40 in good health and CMV-seronegative. The DNA of the CDR3 is TGTGCCAGCAGCTCCCCAGGGACTAACTATGGCTACACCTTC. Translation gives CASSSPGTNYGYTF.